This T cell receptor beta chain was retrieved from a study of shared T cell receptors in the human thymus. Some clones are missing from TCRdb's copy, which holds only in-frame ones; the method was immunoSEQ multiplex PCR. The sample lists 650,000 to 950,000 clones; approximately 83% were seen once. Trimming took off 5 bases at V and 9 bases at J, with 14 bases between the two ends. This CDR3 has 14 residues. The germline V gene encodes CDR1 LNHNV and CDR2 YYDKDF (reference sequence). This clone was detected only once. The same sample was also studied in work on human thymus T cells. As reported in that work: Healthy Finnish infants undergoing corrective surgery for congenital heart defects were used as donors. Resections from corrective heart surgery provided thymus tissue. Repertoires from thymus and blood appeared to show biased V and J gene usage. Overlap was high between thymic repertoires from unrelated individuals, as reported in related research.

The sequence derives from a girl under three years old with a congenital heart defect. The chain couples TRBV15 to TRBJ1-6, with D perhaps matching TRBD1 (5 bases). Sequences were obtained from thymocytes. This CDR3 reads CATSLVNQGSPLHF. Written as DNA, the CDR3 is TGTGCCACCAGCCTAGTAAACCAGGGTTCACCCCTCCACTTT.